This entry describes one T cell receptor beta chain. This sample is drawn from a study of OX40 agonist ivuxolimab in advanced cancers. CDR1 is MRHNA, CDR2 SNTAGT, per germline. Trimming took off 6 bases at V and 1 base at J, with 9 bases between the two ends. This CDR3 is built from 13 residues. The protocol was immunoSEQ multiplex PCR, while the TCRdb copy is restricted to in-frame clones and leaves out a portion. This table holds about 76,000 clones, roughly nine tenths found once. The starting material was CD4+ or CD8+ T cells sorted from blood, obtained in a trial of the OX40 agonist ivuxolimab. The sequence was obtained from an adult with an advanced solid tumor such as melanoma, head and neck, liver or kidney cancer. The rearrangement uses TRBV6-4 and TRBJ1-1, with TRBD1 as a possible D gene (5 bases). CDR3: CASRLTGNTEAFF. The CDR3 coding sequence is TGTGCCAGCAGACTTACAGGGAACACTGAAGCTTTCTTT.